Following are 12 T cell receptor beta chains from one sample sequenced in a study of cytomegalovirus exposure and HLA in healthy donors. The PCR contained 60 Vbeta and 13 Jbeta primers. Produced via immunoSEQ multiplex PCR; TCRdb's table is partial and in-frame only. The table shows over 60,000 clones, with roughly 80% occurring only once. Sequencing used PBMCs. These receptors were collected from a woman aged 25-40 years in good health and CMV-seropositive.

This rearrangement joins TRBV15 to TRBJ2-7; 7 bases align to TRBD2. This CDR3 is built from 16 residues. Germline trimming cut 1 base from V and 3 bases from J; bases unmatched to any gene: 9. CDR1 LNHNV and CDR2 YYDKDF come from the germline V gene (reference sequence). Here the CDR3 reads CATSRAASGPHYEQYF. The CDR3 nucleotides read TGTGCCACCAGCAGAGCGGCTAGCGGTCCCCACTACGAGCAGTACTTC.

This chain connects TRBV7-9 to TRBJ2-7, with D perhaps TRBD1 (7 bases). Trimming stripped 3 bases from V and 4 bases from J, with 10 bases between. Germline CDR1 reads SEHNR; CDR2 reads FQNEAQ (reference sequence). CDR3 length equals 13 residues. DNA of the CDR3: TGTGCCAGCAGCTTCAGGGGGAGGTACGAGCAGTACTTC. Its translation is CASSFRGRYEQYF.

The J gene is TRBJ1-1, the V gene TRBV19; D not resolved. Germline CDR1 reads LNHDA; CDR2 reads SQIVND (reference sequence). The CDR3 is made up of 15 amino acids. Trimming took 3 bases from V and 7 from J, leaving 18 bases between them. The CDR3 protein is CASSMSYRVIDEAFF. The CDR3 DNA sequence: TGTGCCAGTAGTATGTCGTACCGGGTGATAGATGAAGCTTTCTTT.

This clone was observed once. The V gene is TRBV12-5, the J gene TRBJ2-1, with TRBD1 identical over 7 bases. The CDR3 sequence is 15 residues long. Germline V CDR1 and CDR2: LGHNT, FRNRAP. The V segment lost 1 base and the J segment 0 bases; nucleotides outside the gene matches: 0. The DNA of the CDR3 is TGTGCTAGTGGTTTGGGACAGGGCTCCTACAATGAGCAGTTCTTC. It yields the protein CASGLGQGSYNEQFF.

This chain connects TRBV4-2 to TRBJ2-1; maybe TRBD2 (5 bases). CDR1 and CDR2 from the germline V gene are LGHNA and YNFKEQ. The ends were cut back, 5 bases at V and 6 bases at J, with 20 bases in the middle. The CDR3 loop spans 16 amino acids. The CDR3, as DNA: TGTGCCAGCAGCTATTTGGAGGTATATAACGTCAATGAGCAGTTCTTC. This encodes CASSYLEVYNVNEQFF.

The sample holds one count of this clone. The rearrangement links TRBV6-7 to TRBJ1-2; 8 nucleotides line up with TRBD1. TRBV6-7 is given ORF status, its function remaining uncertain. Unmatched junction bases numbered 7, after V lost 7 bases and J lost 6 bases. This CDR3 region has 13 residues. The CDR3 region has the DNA TGTGCCAGCATTGGTACAGGGGGGGATGGCTACACCTTC. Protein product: CASIGTGGDGYTF.

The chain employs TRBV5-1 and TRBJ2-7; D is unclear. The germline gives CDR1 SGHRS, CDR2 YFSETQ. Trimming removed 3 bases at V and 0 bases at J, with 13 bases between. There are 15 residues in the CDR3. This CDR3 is CASSSAVGLSYEQYF. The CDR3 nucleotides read TGCGCCAGCAGCTCTGCGGTAGGCCTCTCCTACGAGCAGTACTTC. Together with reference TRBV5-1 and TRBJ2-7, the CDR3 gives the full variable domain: KAGVTQTPRYLIKTRGQQVTLSCSPISGHRSVSWYQQTPGQGLQFLFEYFSETQRNKGNFPGRFSGRQFSNSRSEMNVSTLELGDSALYLCASSSAVGLSYEQYFGPGTRLTVT.

CDR3 sequence (DNA): TGTGCCAGCCAGGGGGGAGCCGTAACTTTCTCTGGGGCCAACGTCCTGACTTTC. Its protein is CASQGGAVTFSGANVLTF. The rearrangement uses TRBV5-8 and TRBJ2-6, with a weak D call TRBD1 (7 bases). The ends were cut back, 7 bases at V and 0 bases at J, with 20 bases in the middle. The germline gives CDR1 SGHTS, CDR2 YDEGEE. The CDR3 loop spans 18 amino acids.

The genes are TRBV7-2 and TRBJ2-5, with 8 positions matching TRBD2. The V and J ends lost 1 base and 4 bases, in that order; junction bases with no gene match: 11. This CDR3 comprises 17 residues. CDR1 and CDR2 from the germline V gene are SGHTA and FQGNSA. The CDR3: CASSLGGLAGRSETQYF. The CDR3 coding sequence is TGTGCCAGCAGCTTAGGAGGGCTAGCGGGCCGATCAGAGACCCAGTACTTC.

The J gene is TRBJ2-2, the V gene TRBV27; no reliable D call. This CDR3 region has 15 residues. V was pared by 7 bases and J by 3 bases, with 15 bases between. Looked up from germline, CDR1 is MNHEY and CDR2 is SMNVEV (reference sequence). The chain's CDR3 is CASTPRHSYTGELFF. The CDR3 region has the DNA TGTGCCAGCACCCCCAGGCACAGTTACACCGGGGAGCTGTTTTTT.

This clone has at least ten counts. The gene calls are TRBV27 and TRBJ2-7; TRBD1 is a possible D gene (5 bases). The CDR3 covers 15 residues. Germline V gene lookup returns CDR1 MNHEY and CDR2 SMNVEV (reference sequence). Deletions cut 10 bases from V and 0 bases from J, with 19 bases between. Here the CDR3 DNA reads TGTGCCATCGCTCCTTTTGACAGATTCTCCTACGAGCAGTACTTC. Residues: CAIAPFDRFSYEQYF.

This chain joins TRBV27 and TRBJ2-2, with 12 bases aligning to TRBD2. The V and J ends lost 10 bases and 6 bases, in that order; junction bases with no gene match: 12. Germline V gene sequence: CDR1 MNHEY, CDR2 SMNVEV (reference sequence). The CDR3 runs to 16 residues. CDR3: CATRRTSGIDAGELFF. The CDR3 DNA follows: TGTGCCACCCGTAGGACTAGCGGGATAGACGCCGGGGAGCTGTTTTTT.